The 32 T cell receptor beta chains in this list originate from one sample, sequenced in a study of T-cell reconstitution after alpha-beta-depleted transplantation in children. Using unique molecular identifiers, the investigators prepared the TCRbeta library. TCRdb re-called the PCR reads through MiXCR, storing one row per CDR3 protein. The table shows about 610,000 distinct CDR3 sequences, with more than 9% occurring only once. The sample was PBMCs from the stem cell graft donor, taken from the stem cell graft. These TCRs come from a human donor who donated a stem cell graft to a child with acute myeloid leukemia.

This clonotype was found a few times. The V gene is TRBV20-1, the J gene TRBJ2-1; 10 bases agree with TRBD2. The V gene end was trimmed by 6 bases and the J gene end by 6 bases; junction bases not matched to a gene: 2. The CDR3 spans 12 residues. Per germline, CDR1 DFQATT and CDR2 SNEGSKA (reference sequence). The CDR3 nucleotides are TGCAGTGCCGTAGCGGGAGGCAATGAGCAGTTCTTC. Translation: CSAVAGGNEQFF.

A few counts support this clonotype. This chain joins TRBV12-3 or TRBV12-4 and TRBJ2-5; 8 bases match TRBD2. V lost 2 bases, J lost 0 bases, and 2 bases stayed unmatched. This CDR3 comprises 15 residues. The CDR3 spells CASSLSSGYQETQYF. CDR3 coding DNA: TGTGCCAGCAGTTTATCTAGCGGGTACCAAGAGACCCAGTACTTC.

The rearrangement joins TRBV30 to TRBJ2-7, with TRBD1 matching over 7 bases. J gave up 2 bases and V 0 bases, and 7 bases lay outside the gene matches. The CDR3 has 15 amino acids. Germline assignment: CDR1 GTSNPN and CDR2 SVGIG (reference sequence). The CDR3 DNA follows: TGTGCCTGGAGTGTCGGCACAGGGGACCCCTACGAGCAGTACTTC. Translated: CAWSVGTGDPYEQYF.

This clonotype was observed a few times. The V gene is TRBV20-1, the J gene TRBJ1-3; D is unresolved. The germline V gene has CDR1 DFQATT and CDR2 SNEGSKA (reference sequence). The V gene lost 3 bases and the J gene lost 4 bases, with 10 bases spanning the gap. The CDR3 totals 13 residues. In DNA, the CDR3 is TGCAGTGCTAGGGATTCGGCCGGAAACACCATATATTTT. This codes for CSARDSAGNTIYF.

This clonotype was observed a few times. The chain uses TRBV2 and TRBJ2-4; D possibly corresponds to TRBD1 (6 bases). The CDR3 runs to 15 residues. The V gene's germline CDR1 is SNHLY and CDR2 FYNNEI. Trimming removed 6 bases at V and 0 bases at J, with 12 bases between. CDR3 nucleotide sequence: TGTGCCAGCAGAAACGTACAGGGAGCCAAAAACATTCAGTACTTC. Amino acid sequence: CASRNVQGAKNIQYF.

The chain joins TRBV30 to TRBJ2-7; 9 nucleotides align to TRBD2. The CDR3 runs 15 residues. J was trimmed by 3 bases and V by 4 bases; bases with no gene match: 10. The germline gives CDR1 GTSNPN, CDR2 SVGIG (reference sequence). The CDR3 nucleotides read TGTGCCTGGAAACCCCCAAGCGGGGGGTACTACGAGCAGTACTTC. Its translation is CAWKPPSGGYYEQYF.

This clonotype has at least ten counts. For the CDR3, the DNA is TGCAGCGTTGAACTAGCGGTGAGCTCCTACGAGCAGTACTTC. It encodes CSVELAVSSYEQYF. The chain combines TRBV29-1 with TRBJ2-7; the match to TRBD2 covers 7 bases. Trimming removed 2 bases from V and 0 bases from J; junction bases left unmatched: 4. The germline CDR1 and CDR2 sequences are SQVTM and ANQGSEA. This CDR3 is built from 14 residues.

A few counts support this clonotype. The chain uses TRBV6-5 and TRBJ1-1; D is ambiguous. V was cut by 0 bases and J by 1 base, with 6 bases left in between. Germline V gives CDR1 MNHEY, CDR2 SVGAGI. CDR3 length: 14 residues. This CDR3 reads CASSYSYGNTEAFF. CDR3 DNA: TGTGCCAGCAGTTACTCGTATGGGAACACTGAAGCTTTCTTT.

In this sample, this clonotype turned up many times. The chain carries TRBV12-3 or TRBV12-4 and TRBJ1-1, with unresolved D. Trimming pared 6 bases from V and 2 bases from J, leaving 10 bases between. This CDR3 spans 13 amino acids. In DNA form, the CDR3 reads TGTGCCAGCAGCCGACTCAGTAACACTGAAGCTTTCTTT. This codes for CASSRLSNTEAFF.

The chain combines TRBV6-1 with TRBJ2-1, with 9 bases fitting TRBD1. Germline V gene lookup returns CDR1 MNHNS and CDR2 SASEGT. The CDR3 contains 14 residues. V gave up 6 bases and J gave up 8 bases; unmatched junction bases: 8. The CDR3 DNA follows: TGTGCCAGCAGGCCGGGACAGGGTGATCATGAGCAGTTCTTC. This gives the protein CASRPGQGDHEQFF.

The chain recombines TRBV4-2 with TRBJ1-2; D not certain. Looked up from germline, CDR1 is LGHNA and CDR2 is YNFKEQ. CDR3 length: 14 amino acids. V was trimmed by 1 base and J by 3 bases, leaving 9 bases between them. This CDR3 is CASSQGQVDYGYTF. The CDR3 region has the DNA TGTGCCAGCAGCCAAGGGCAGGTCGACTATGGCTACACCTTC.

In this sample, this clonotype turned up many times. This chain joins TRBV5-1 and TRBJ2-1; TRBD1 might be the D (6 bases). Germline-derived CDR1 and CDR2 are SGHRS and YFSETQ. V was clipped by 5 bases and J by 10 bases, with 10 bases between them. CDR3 length: 11 residues. In DNA form, the CDR3 reads TGCGCCAGCAGGTCCGGGACAGAGCAGTTCTTC. As protein: CASRSGTEQFF.

Ten or more counts support this clonotype. This chain joins TRBV7-9 and TRBJ2-7; tentatively, D is TRBD1 or TRBD2 (5 bases each). V lost 1 base and J 6 bases, leaving 10 bases between the germline ends. Per germline, CDR1 SEHNR and CDR2 FQNEAQ (reference sequence). The CDR3 totals 13 residues. CDR3 loop: CASSLGGAGEQYF. DNA for the CDR3: TGTGCCAGCAGCTTAGGAGGGGCGGGCGAGCAGTACTTC.

The J gene is TRBJ1-2, the V gene TRBV12-3 or TRBV12-4; D gene uncertain. The V end lost 6 bases, the J end lost 4 bases, and 18 bases lay between the germline ends. The CDR3 length is 15 residues. This chain's CDR3 is CASSRTGPGPYGYTF. CDR3 in DNA: TGTGCCAGCAGCCGAACGGGCCCTGGGCCCTATGGCTACACCTTC.

This clonotype has a count of ten or more. The chain couples TRBV18 to TRBJ1-1; a possible D gene is TRBD1 (6 bases). CDR1 and CDR2 (germline): KGHSH, LQKENI. Trimming took off 4 bases at V and 1 base at J, with 7 bases between the two ends. The CDR3 is 13 amino acids. CDR3 sequence reads: CASSQDRNTEAFF. CDR3 DNA sequence: TGTGCCAGCTCACAGGACAGGAACACTGAAGCTTTCTTT.

The genes are TRBV11-2 and TRBJ1-3, with TRBD1 as a possible D gene (6 bases). The CDR3 runs 16 residues. Germline V gene data show CDR1 as SGHAT and CDR2 as FQNNGV. V lost 3 bases and J 0 bases, leaving 12 bases between the germline ends. The CDR3 DNA reads as TGTGCCAGCAGCTTGAGGACAGTGGGCTCTGGAAACACCATATATTTT. Translation: CASSLRTVGSGNTIYF.

This clonotype occurred a few times. V usage is TRBV11-2 and J usage is TRBJ2-7; 9 nucleotides agree with TRBD2. Germline trimming cut 4 bases from V and 4 bases from J; bases unmatched to any gene: 8. This CDR3 region has 15 residues. The germline V gene has CDR1 SGHAT and CDR2 FQNNGV. The CDR3 DNA reads TGTGCCAGCAGCTCGCTTAGCGGGAGATGGTACGAGCAGTACTTC. It yields the protein CASSSLSGRWYEQYF.

V is TRBV7-6 and J is TRBJ2-1, with 8 bases identical to TRBD2. CDR3 length equals 17 residues. Germline CDR1 reads SGHVS; CDR2 reads FNYEAQ. Trimming removed 0 bases from V and 0 bases from J; junction bases left unmatched: 4. CDR3 sequence: CASSLAVAGSSYNEQFF. The CDR3 DNA reads as TGTGCCAGCAGCTTAGCCGTAGCGGGAAGCTCCTACAATGAGCAGTTCTTC. The whole variable domain, filled in from reference TRBV7-6 and TRBJ2-1, reads GAGVSQSPRYKVTKRGQDVALRCDPISGHVSLYWYRQALGQGPEFLTYFNYEAQQDKSGLPNDRFSAERPEGSISTLTIQRTEQRDSAMYRCASSLAVAGSSYNEQFFGPGTRLTVL.

V gene TRBV7-9 combines with J gene TRBJ2-7; 11 bases map to TRBD2. J was trimmed by 4 bases and V by 0 bases; bases with no gene match: 2. Germline V lookup: CDR1 SEHNR, CDR2 FQNEAQ (reference sequence). This CDR3 is 15 amino acids long. CDR3 loop: CASSLAASGGYEQYF. The CDR3 DNA reads TGTGCCAGCAGCTTAGCCGCTAGCGGGGGGTACGAGCAGTACTTC. Looking up the rest from reference TRBV7-9 and TRBJ2-7 gives the full variable domain: DTGVSQNPRHKITKRGQNVTFRCDPISEHNRLYWYRQTLGQGPEFLTYFQNEAQLEKSRLLSDRFSAERPKGSFSTLEIQRTEQGDSAMYLCASSLAASGGYEQYFGPGTRLTVT.

This chain links TRBV2 with TRBJ2-7; D is perhaps TRBD2 (5 bases). Germline assignment: CDR1 SNHLY and CDR2 FYNNEI. The V and J ends lost 6 bases and 0 bases respectively, with 9 bases between them. This CDR3 contains 13 residues. CDR3 region: CASRDGGSYEQYF. The CDR3 coding sequence is TGTGCCAGCAGGGACGGAGGCTCCTACGAGCAGTACTTC.

The CDR3 protein is CASSFASGSNEQFF. CDR3 DNA: TGTGCCAGCAGCTTTGCTAGCGGGAGTAATGAGCAGTTCTTC. V is TRBV5-6 and J is TRBJ2-1; TRBD2 matches 10 bases. Unmatched junction bases numbered 3, after V lost 2 bases and J lost 7 bases. This CDR3 contains 14 residues. CDR1 and CDR2 from the germline V gene are SGHDT and YYEEEE.

V and J are TRBV10-3 and TRBJ2-1, with D perhaps assigned TRBD1 or TRBD2 (5 bases each). The germline V gene encodes CDR1 ENHRY and CDR2 SYGVKD. The V end was cut by 11 bases, the J end by 5 bases, with 19 bases between. This CDR3 is 14 amino acids long. In DNA form, the CDR3 reads TGTGCCGTCTATGACCGGGACGGAGACAATGAGCAGTTCTTC. Residues: CAVYDRDGDNEQFF.

The table lists this clonotype with many counts. The J gene is TRBJ2-7, the V gene TRBV28; 10 bases fit TRBD1. This CDR3 contains 14 residues. Germline V gives CDR1 MDHEN, CDR2 SYDVKM. V was clipped by 4 bases and J by 4 bases; unmatched bases: 4. The CDR3 DNA reads as TGTGCCAGCAGTTCGACAGGGGGCGGATACGAGCAGTACTTC. Translating gives CASSSTGGGYEQYF.

This chain connects TRBV7-2 to TRBJ2-7, with 8 bases matching TRBD2. CDR3 size: 15 residues. Germline values: CDR1 SGHTA, CDR2 FQGNSA. Germline trimming cut 5 bases from V and 5 bases from J; bases unmatched to any gene: 11. The CDR3 nucleotides read TGTGCCAGCAGCCTGCTTCCGGGAGGGCCCCACGAGCAGTACTTC. Translation gives CASSLLPGGPHEQYF.

This clonotype has at least ten counts. The V call is TRBV20-1, the J call TRBJ1-1; 7 bases fit TRBD1. Trimming at V came to 3 bases and at J to 2 bases, leaving 9 bases not matched to a gene. Germline V gives CDR1 DFQATT, CDR2 SNEGSKA (reference sequence). The CDR3 consists of 15 residues. The CDR3: CSARGPQGGNTEAFF. Here the CDR3 DNA reads TGCAGTGCTAGGGGGCCGCAGGGGGGAAACACTGAAGCTTTCTTT.

This clonotype has just a few counts. This chain connects TRBV11-2 to TRBJ2-1, with 7 bases identical to TRBD1. Germline V gene data show CDR1 as SGHAT and CDR2 as FQNNGV. J gave up 3 bases and V 4 bases, and 9 bases lay outside the gene matches. The CDR3 is 16 amino acids. The CDR3 DNA sequence: TGTGCCAGCAGCTCATACCGGGACAGTCTCTACAATGAGCAGTTCTTC. This translates into CASSSYRDSLYNEQFF.

This clonotype showed up many times. The chain links TRBV4-2 to TRBJ2-3; 7 nucleotides line up with TRBD2. Germline V gene sequence: CDR1 LGHNA, CDR2 YNFKEQ. V lost 3 bases and J lost 2; bases outside the gene matches: 11. CDR3 length equals 17 residues. CDR3 in amino acids: CASSQGSSGTVTDTQYF. The CDR3 DNA sequence: TGTGCCAGCAGCCAGGGGTCCAGCGGGACGGTCACAGATACGCAGTATTTT.

About this clonotype itself: With a much larger clone just one base away, this may be a read error. The chain joins TRBV7-3 to TRBJ2-3; 14 nucleotides agree with TRBD2. Germline assignment: CDR1 SGHTA and CDR2 FQGTGA. The CDR3 is 21 amino acids. In DNA, the CDR3 is TGTGCCAGCAGCTTAAGAGGACTAGCGGGAGGCCTGGGGTCTAGCACAGATACGCAGTTTTTT. It encodes CASSLRGLAGGLGSSTDTQFF.

V and J are TRBV24-1 and TRBJ2-5; 7 bases agree with TRBD2. V was pared by 4 bases and J by 5 bases, with 9 bases of the junction left unmatched. From germline, CDR1 is KGHDR and CDR2 SFDVKD. CDR3 length equals 15 residues. The CDR3 sequence: CATSDTRTRGETQYF. The CDR3 DNA reads as TGTGCCACCAGTGACACCCGGACTAGAGGGGAGACCCAGTACTTC.

This clonotype occurred a few times. The rearrangement uses TRBV4-2 and TRBJ1-2; maybe TRBD1 (6 bases). The CDR3 covers 12 residues. Looked up from germline, CDR1 is LGHNA and CDR2 is YNFKEQ. The V end was cut by 8 bases, the J end by 4 bases, with 11 bases between. CDR3: CASQGGGYGYTF. The CDR3 DNA reads as TGTGCCAGCCAAGGGGGTGGCTATGGCTACACCTTC.

The chain couples TRBV20-1 to TRBJ1-1, with 11 bases identical to TRBD1. This CDR3 contains 16 residues. The ends lost 6 bases at V and 1 base at J; junction bases unmatched: 10. Germline V gene lookup returns CDR1 DFQATT and CDR2 SNEGSKA (reference sequence). CDR3 DNA: TGCAGTGCCATAAGGACAGGGGGCATGAGGAACACTGAAGCTTTCTTT. Translation: CSAIRTGGMRNTEAFF.

Ten or more counts support this clonotype. The rearrangement joins TRBV20-1 to TRBJ2-3; TRBD2 matches at 14 bases. In germline, CDR1 is DFQATT, CDR2 SNEGSKA (reference sequence). The CDR3 extends over 15 amino acids. Trimming took 3 bases from V and 6 from J; bases not matched to a gene: 5. CDR3 amino acids: CSARTSGRATDTQYF. In nucleotides, the CDR3 is TGCAGTGCTAGGACTAGCGGGAGGGCCACGGATACGCAGTATTTT.